This entry is about one TCR beta chain. Its antigen is unidentified. The sample comes from a study of T cell repertoires in ileal Crohn's disease. Turning to the study itself: Every patient was operated on for stricturing (61%) or penetrating (39%) complications. Study findings and constraints: Compared with CD4 T cells, sorted CD8 cells carried more expanded clones. Every patient over 26.8% clonality showed endoscopic recurrence.

Per sample, roughly 530 nanograms of biopsy DNA were TCRB immunosequenced. The assay was immunoSEQ multiplex PCR, and TCRdb's table has in-frame clones only and misses some. The table shows some 6,700 clones, with over 80% occurring only once. Trimming removed 2 bases from V and 0 bases from J, with 4 bases in between. This CDR3 has 13 amino acids. In germline, CDR1 is SGHRS, CDR2 YFSETQ. The TCR comes from an adult with Crohn's disease. Sequencing input: ileal tissue. The J gene is TRBJ2-3, the V gene TRBV5-1; D is undetermined. DNA of the CDR3: TGCGCCAGCAGCTTCCCTAGCACAGATACGCAGTATTTT. It codes for CASSFPSTDTQYF.